These 4 T cell receptor beta chains originate from one sample sequenced in a study of PD-1 blockade in classical Hodgkin lymphoma. Sample time point: newly diagnosed, previously untreated cHL patient sample. Negative selection with magnetic separation was used to purify CD4+ T cells from thawed PBMCs. The method was immunoSEQ multiplex PCR; TCRdb's version includes in-frame clones alone and lacks a portion of them. There are 15,000 to 17,000 clones in the sample; around 83% occur only once, and roughly 0.88% lies in the top ten. The sequenced sample consisted of CD4+ T cells from blood. These receptors were obtained from a human donor with classical Hodgkin lymphoma.

The chain uses TRBV7-9 and TRBJ2-5; no firm D call. In germline, CDR1 is SEHNR, CDR2 FQNEAQ (reference sequence). The V end lost 5 bases, the J end lost 4 bases, and 26 bases lay between the germline ends. This CDR3 is 18 amino acids long. The CDR3 here is CASSNSPGFGRPRETQYF. CDR3 bases: TGTGCCAGCAGCAACAGCCCAGGTTTCGGTCGCCCCAGAGAGACCCAGTACTTC.

The CDR3 sequence is CASSLGAMVEQYF. For the CDR3, the DNA is TGCGCCAGCAGTTTGGGGGCGATGGTCGAGCAGTACTTC. The chain couples TRBV23-1 to TRBJ2-5; tentative D call: TRBD1 (6 bases). Judging by the DNA end, TRBJ2-7 fits better; the J call may be wrong. TRBV23-1 is flagged as an ORF with uncertain function. The length of the CDR3 is 13 residues.

CDR3: CASSLNREETQYF. The CDR3 DNA reads TGTGCCAGCAGCTTAAACAGGGAAGAGACCCAGTACTTC. This chain links TRBV11-3 with TRBJ2-5; possible D gene TRBD1, 6 bases. V lost 2 bases, J lost 3 bases, and 7 bases lay in between. CDR1 and CDR2 from the germline V gene are SGHNT and YENEEA. This CDR3 has 13 residues.

V gene TRBV2 combines with J gene TRBJ2-5; D could derive from TRBD1 or TRBD2 (5 bases each). The germline CDR1 and CDR2 sequences are SNHLY and FYNNEI. This CDR3 comprises 13 residues. V was shortened by 6 bases and J by 5 bases, with 13 bases between the two germline ends. The CDR3 DNA reads TGTGCCAGCAGCCAGGGACGGAAGGAGACCCAGTACTTC. Its translation is CASSQGRKETQYF.